A selection of T cell receptor beta chains follows, all from one sample in a study of regulatory T cells in long-lasting Graves disease. Via MiXCR, TCRdb re-called the multiplex PCR reads, giving one row per CDR3 protein. The sample contains about 430,000 distinct CDR3 sequences, around 20% of which appear only once. Specimen: peripheral blood mononuclear cells (PBMCs), collected when the disease was refractory, from a patient treated with antithyroid drugs. These TCRs come from a female donor with Graves disease. Both conserved end residues are part of each CDR3. Size is stated for part of the rows, as once, few or many counts, or as a class when the clone is expanded.

few	TRBV11-2	TRBJ2-5	CASSQDSDKSTQYF
.	TRBV11-2	TRBJ2-3	CASSLDRLEQYF
few	TRBV5-1	TRBJ1-2	CASRPTNYGYTF
few	TRBV20-1	TRBJ2-3	CSASPSTDTQYF
many	TRBV6-2/TRBV6-3	TRBJ1-6	CASRPDISYNSPLHF
.	TRBV30	TRBJ1-2	CLAPLGPGYGNTF
many	TRBV7-2	TRBJ2-2	CASSWLAGPGGELFF
.	TRBV27	TRBJ2-3	CASSLVSTSGNQYF
.	TRBV27	TRBJ2-7	CASSRTAYEQCF
many	TRBV9	TRBJ2-5	CASSVAGTRQETQYF
.	TRBV30	TRBJ1-3	CAWKALRGNTIYF
.	TRBV15	TRBJ2-5	CATSKEGGDQTQYF
many	TRBV11-2	TRBJ2-7	CASSPRSGSSYEQYF
.	TRBV7-2	TRBJ1-3	CASSPRGGNTIYF
many	TRBV11-1	TRBJ2-7	CASTSREGLDEQYF
.	TRBV20-1	TRBJ2-7	CSARDVAVGSYEQYF
.	TRBV20-1	TRBJ1-2	CSARLDRVGSYTF